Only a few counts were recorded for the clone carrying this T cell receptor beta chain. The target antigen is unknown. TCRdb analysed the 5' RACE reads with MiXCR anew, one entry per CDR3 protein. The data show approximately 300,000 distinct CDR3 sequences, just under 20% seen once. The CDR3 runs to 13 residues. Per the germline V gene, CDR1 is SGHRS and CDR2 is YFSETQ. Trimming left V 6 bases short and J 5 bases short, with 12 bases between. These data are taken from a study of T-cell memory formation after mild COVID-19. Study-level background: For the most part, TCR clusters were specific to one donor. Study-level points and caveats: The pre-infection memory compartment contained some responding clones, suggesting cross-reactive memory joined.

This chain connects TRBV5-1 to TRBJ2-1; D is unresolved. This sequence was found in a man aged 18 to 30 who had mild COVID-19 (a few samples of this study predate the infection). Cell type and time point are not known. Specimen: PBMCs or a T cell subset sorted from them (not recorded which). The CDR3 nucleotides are TGCGCCAGCAATTCGGACCCTAACAATGAGCAGTTCTTC. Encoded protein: CASNSDPNNEQFF.